Presented here are 17 T cell receptor beta chains from one specimen sequenced in a study of radiotherapy plus CTLA-4 blockade in lung cancer (dated by TCRdb to between 2017 and 2018). To prepare the library, the immunoSEQ multiplex PCR assay was applied. TCRdb carries this immuneACCESS record with in-frame sequences only. Its versions omit some clonotypes, under half of them owing to an unresolved V gene in the studies checked, with the rest unexplained. A total of some 120,000 clones appear in this sample, roughly 77% of them only once. Jointly, the top ten make up roughly 3.3% of the sample. The material was peripheral blood, obtained from a patient treated with radiotherapy plus ipilimumab. These receptors were taken from a human donor with non-small cell lung cancer that progressed on radiotherapy plus ipilimumab. Some clones in this sample may be carry-over from other donors' samples.

Only a few counts were recorded for this clone. The chain couples TRBV7-2 to TRBJ1-5; TRBD1 is a possible D gene (5 bases). CDR3 length equals 13 residues. CDR1 is SGHTA and CDR2 is FQGNSA in the germline V gene. V lost 1 base, J lost 6 bases, and 7 bases lay in between. The CDR3 sequence is CASSLVRGQPQHF. The CDR3 nucleotides are TGTGCCAGCAGCTTAGTTAGGGGTCAGCCCCAGCATTTT.

The J gene is TRBJ1-1, the V gene TRBV10-3; possibly TRBD1 for D (5 bases). The CDR3 is 12 residues long. The V gene's germline CDR1 is ENHRY and CDR2 SYGVKD. The V end lost 7 bases, the J end lost 1 base, and 7 bases lay between the germline ends. The CDR3 region is CAINQGNTEAFF. In DNA, the CDR3 is TGTGCCATCAACCAGGGGAACACTGAAGCTTTCTTT.

The chain employs TRBV25-1 and TRBJ1-2; 7 bases align to TRBD1. This CDR3 has 14 amino acids. The V and J ends lost 4 bases and 8 bases, in that order; junction bases with no gene match: 10. Germline V gene lookup returns CDR1 MGHDK and CDR2 SYGVNS. The CDR3 DNA follows: TGTGCCAGCAGTGCCCCGGGACAGTGGTTCGGCTACACCTTC. It yields the protein CASSAPGQWFGYTF.

V gene TRBV2 combines with J gene TRBJ2-5; a possible D gene is TRBD2 (5 bases). The V gene's germline CDR1 is SNHLY and CDR2 FYNNEI. The V end lost 6 bases, the J end lost 5 bases, and 16 bases lay between the germline ends. This CDR3 has 14 residues. As DNA, the CDR3 is TGTGCCAGCAGCCCCCGGGTATCGGGGGAGACCCAGTACTTC. Amino acids: CASSPRVSGETQYF.

The V gene is TRBV4-3, the J gene TRBJ1-2; TRBD1 matches 7 bases. The CDR3 spans 14 residues. With V trimmed by 4 bases and J by 6 bases, 8 bases remained unmatched. From germline, CDR1 is LGHNA and CDR2 YSLEER. CDR3 nucleotides: TGCGCCAGCAGCCCTATATTCAGGGGGAATGGCTACACCTTC. Protein product: CASSPIFRGNGYTF.

This chain uses TRBV7-2 with TRBJ1-6; weak D call: TRBD1 (5 bases). The V end lost 1 base, the J end lost 10 bases, and 14 bases lay between the germline ends. Per the germline V gene, CDR1 is SGHTA and CDR2 is FQGNSA. The CDR3 runs to 15 residues. CDR3 amino acids: CASSLVAGFNSPLHF. CDR3 DNA sequence: TGTGCCAGCAGCTTAGTAGCAGGGTTTAACTCACCCCTCCACTTT.

The chain recombines TRBV6-1 with TRBJ2-5; D ambiguous. The V gene lost 3 bases and the J gene lost 1 base, with 6 bases spanning the gap. Germline values: CDR1 MNHNS, CDR2 SASEGT. The CDR3 loop spans 13 amino acids. CDR3 residues: CASSDNLQETQYF. CDR3 bases: TGTGCCAGCAGTGATAATCTCCAAGAGACCCAGTACTTC.

The chain joins TRBV18 to TRBJ2-7; TRBD2 is a possible D gene (5 bases). V lost 3 bases, J lost 3 bases, and 12 bases lay in between. CDR3 length: 14 residues. Germline V gene sequence: CDR1 KGHSH, CDR2 LQKENI. The CDR3 region has the DNA TGTGCCAGCTCACCTCTCGAGGCGGGCTACGAGCAGTACTTC. Amino acids: CASSPLEAGYEQYF.

This chain links TRBV5-1 with TRBJ2-3, with D perhaps assigned TRBD1 or TRBD2 (5 bases each). Trimming pared 0 bases from V and 0 bases from J, leaving 8 bases between. The CDR3 consists of 15 residues. Germline CDR1 is SGHRS and CDR2 is YFSETQ. CDR3 sequence reads: CASSLARDSTDTQYF. The CDR3 coding sequence is TGCGCCAGCAGCTTGGCTAGGGACAGCACAGATACGCAGTATTTT.

This clone has just a few counts. CDR3 DNA: TGTGCCAGCTACAGAGCAAGCTCTGGAAACACCATATATTTT. This sequence encodes CASYRASSGNTIYF. J is TRBJ1-3 and V is TRBV18; the D is unclear. The ends were cut back, 7 bases at V and 0 bases at J, with 10 bases in the middle. The CDR3 has 14 amino acids. Germline V lookup: CDR1 KGHSH, CDR2 LQKENI. Full variable domain (rest looked up from reference TRBV18 and TRBJ1-3): NAGVMQNPRHLVRRRGQEARLRCSPMKGHSHVYWYRQLPEEGLKFMVYLQKENIIDESGMPKERFSAEFPKEGPSILRIQQVVRGDSAAYFCASYRASSGNTIYFGEGSWLTVV.

This clone was seen only a few times. The J gene is TRBJ2-7, the V gene TRBV7-2; D call uncertain. There are 11 residues in the CDR3. V lost 3 bases to trimming and J lost 0 bases, with 0 bases between them. CDR1 and CDR2 from the germline V gene are SGHTA and FQGNSA. CDR3 in DNA: TGTGCCAGCAGCTTCTCCTACGAGCAGTACTTC. Translating gives CASSFSYEQYF.

The rearrangement links TRBV7-9 to TRBJ2-1, with D perhaps TRBD1 (6 bases). Between the trimmed V and J ends, which lost 3 bases and 6 bases, there was a span of 12 bases. The CDR3 is 14 residues long. Germline CDR1 and CDR2: SEHNR and FQNEAQ (reference sequence). The CDR3 DNA reads as TGTGCCAGCAGCTTTCTGGGGGCAGTCAATGAGCAGTTCTTC. Protein product: CASSFLGAVNEQFF.

This clone was detected only a few times. V gene TRBV28 combines with J gene TRBJ1-3; D is uncertain. The CDR3 runs to 15 residues. Trimming shortened V by 6 bases and J by 1 base, and 13 bases separated the two germline ends. Per germline, CDR1 MDHEN and CDR2 SYDVKM. The CDR3 loop is CASSDLFGSGNTIYF. For the CDR3, the DNA is TGTGCCAGCAGCGATTTGTTCGGTTCTGGAAACACCATATATTTT.

The gene calls are TRBV6-4 and TRBJ1-4; D might be TRBD1 (5 bases). The CDR3 runs to 15 residues. V was pared by 7 bases and J by 5 bases, with 17 bases between. Germline CDR1 reads MRHNA; CDR2 reads SNTAGT. The CDR3 DNA reads TGTGCCAGCAATAGCCGGGACGCAGGAAATGAAAAACTGTTTTTT. It codes for CASNSRDAGNEKLFF.

This clone was observed a few times. The V gene is TRBV19, the J gene TRBJ1-2; 8 positions match TRBD1. The CDR3 runs to 14 residues. Germline CDR1 and CDR2: LNHDA and SQIVND (reference sequence). V shed 7 bases and J 3 bases; nucleotides not matched to a gene: 7. The CDR3 sequence: CASKSGTGDYGYTF. CDR3 bases: TGTGCCAGTAAATCAGGGACAGGCGACTATGGCTACACCTTC.

The chain is built from TRBV9 and TRBJ2-3; 7 nucleotides match TRBD2. CDR3 length: 12 amino acids. The V gene's germline CDR1 is SGDLS and CDR2 YYNGEE. After removal of 3 bases from V and 8 bases from J, the junction contained 3 bases not matched to a gene. In nucleotides, the CDR3 is TGTGCCAGCAGCGCTACGGGGGGTACGCAGTATTTT. Translation gives CASSATGGTQYF.

The chain combines TRBV20-1 with TRBJ1-1; D is undetermined. The CDR3 length is 9 residues. Germline CDR1 and CDR2: DFQATT and SNEGSKA (reference sequence). Trimming pared 5 bases from V and 11 bases from J, leaving 9 bases between. In DNA, the CDR3 is TGCAGTGCTCCCCTTGGGGCTTTCTTT. It encodes CSAPLGAFF.